A selection of T cell receptor beta chains follows, all from one sample in a study of tumor-infiltrating lymphocytes in localized non-small cell lung cancer. TCRdb keeps only in-frame clones here, not all; method: immunoSEQ multiplex PCR. The sample includes more than 9,500 clones, about 66% seen only once; the top ten take 6% to 8%. The sample consisted of lung tumor tissue. The receptors here all came from a human donor with non-small cell lung cancer. Both conserved end residues are part of each CDR3. D genes are given only for firm matches. Clone sizes are given selectively: once, few, many, or a class where the clone is expanded.

d_gene: -; j_gene: TRBJ2-7; abundance: few; v_gene: TRBV7-2; CDR3nt: TGTGCCAGCAGCAGAGACACCTACGAGCAGTACTTC; CDR3aa: CASSRDTYEQYF
d_gene: TRBD2; j_gene: TRBJ2-7; abundance: -; v_gene: TRBV29-1; CDR3nt: TGCAGCGTTGAAGTATTTGCGGGAGCGACCGAGCAGTACTTC; CDR3aa: CSVEVFAGATEQYF
d_gene: -; j_gene: TRBJ1-2; abundance: -; v_gene: TRBV5-1; CDR3nt: TGCGCCAGCAGCCCTTTGGCCAGTCCTAACTATGGCTACACCTTC; CDR3aa: CASSPLASPNYGYTF
d_gene: -; j_gene: TRBJ2-5; abundance: -; v_gene: TRBV18; CDR3nt: TGTGCCAGCTCACCTTCCCCACAAGAGACCCAGTACTTC; CDR3aa: CASSPSPQETQYF
d_gene: -; j_gene: TRBJ2-1; abundance: medium-sized; v_gene: TRBV9; CDR3nt: TGTGCCAGCAGCGTAGGATTAGGATACAAGGTTTTCTACAATGAGCAGTTCTTC; CDR3aa: CASSVGLGYKVFYNEQFF
d_gene: -; j_gene: TRBJ2-5; abundance: -; v_gene: TRBV5-1; CDR3nt: TGCGCCAGCAGCTTGGAGAGGGGCCAAGAGACCCAGTACTTC; CDR3aa: CASSLERGQETQYF
d_gene: -; j_gene: TRBJ1-2; abundance: -; v_gene: TRBV5-1; CDR3nt: TGCGCCAGCAGCTTTGGAACGAGGTCTAACTATGGCTACACCTTC; CDR3aa: CASSFGTRSNYGYTF
d_gene: -; j_gene: TRBJ2-1; abundance: -; v_gene: TRBV10-3; CDR3nt: TGTGCCATCAGTGAGCAGGGGGGCAAGTATAATGAGCAGTTCTTC; CDR3aa: CAISEQGGKYNEQFF
d_gene: -; j_gene: TRBJ1-5; abundance: medium-sized; v_gene: TRBV5-6; CDR3nt: TGTGCCAGCAGCTGGAGGGGAGGCAATCAGCCCCAGCATTTT; CDR3aa: CASSWRGGNQPQHF
d_gene: -; j_gene: TRBJ2-7; abundance: -; v_gene: TRBV6-5; CDR3nt: TGTGCCAGCAGTTACTCGTCTTTGCCGGGCTTTTACGAGCAGTACTTC; CDR3aa: CASSYSSLPGFYEQYF